Following are 26 T cell receptor beta chains from one sample sequenced in a study of control samples from healthy donors and cancer patients. Here immunoSEQ multiplex PCR was the method, and the copy in TCRdb shows in-frame clones only, minus some. In total, the table holds 150,000 to 200,000 clones. The sequenced material came from blood. These receptors were obtained from a woman in her twenties or thirties in good health.

The V and J genes are TRBV30 and TRBJ2-3; D unresolved. Trimming shortened V by 1 base and J by 2 bases, and 10 bases separated the two germline ends. Germline values: CDR1 GTSNPN, CDR2 SVGIG (reference sequence). This CDR3 spans 14 amino acids. The CDR3 coding sequence is TGTGCCTGGAGTGATATAGCCCTCACAGATACGCAGTATTTT. Protein: CAWSDIALTDTQYF.

This rearrangement joins TRBV11-2 to TRBJ1-1; no firm D call. V lost 10 bases and J lost 2, with 11 bases in between. The CDR3 length is 12 residues. Germline CDR1 and CDR2: SGHAT and FQNNGV. The DNA of the CDR3 is TGTGCCACCCACCGCGCAAACACTGAAGCTTTCTTT. Translated, it gives CATHRANTEAFF.

CDR3 nucleotides: TGTGCCAGAAGCTTTATGGGCAGGAGCTACGAGCAGTACTTC. Translated, it gives CARSFMGRSYEQYF. The rearrangement links TRBV5-3 to TRBJ2-7; D unresolved. TRBV5-3 is classed as an ORF, of uncertain function. V shed 2 bases and J shed 3 bases, with 12 bases lying between them. The CDR3 totals 14 residues.

Comments on this clone: The same CDR3 can be traced to other DNA sequences in this sample. The chain carries TRBV24-1 and TRBJ1-2; 7 bases match TRBD1. The CDR3 runs to 14 residues. Germline CDR1 reads KGHDR; CDR2 reads SFDVKD. V shed 7 bases, J shed 0 bases, and the junction held 4 bases outside the gene matches. The CDR3 loop is CATSRDSSNYGYTF. CDR3 DNA: TGTGCCACCAGCCGGGACAGCTCTAACTATGGCTACACCTTC.

The V gene is TRBV6-1, the J gene TRBJ1-4; D remains unclear. Germline CDR1 is MNHNS and CDR2 is SASEGT. The CDR3 totals 17 residues. V gave up 0 bases and J gave up 2 bases, with 13 bases separating them. In DNA form, the CDR3 reads TGTGCCAGCAGTGAAGCGACGGCGGCGCCGACTAATGAAAAACTGTTTTTT. Its protein product is CASSEATAAPTNEKLFF.

The chain uses TRBV7-9 and TRBJ2-2, with D maybe TRBD2 (6 bases). The CDR3 is made up of 14 amino acids. From germline, CDR1 is SEHNR and CDR2 FQNEAQ (reference sequence). Trimming removed 5 bases from V and 2 bases from J, with 9 bases in between. CDR3 DNA: TGTGCCAGCAGCAGGGACTTAAACACCGGGGAGCTGTTTTTT. Protein: CASSRDLNTGELFF.

This sequence joins TRBV5-1 and TRBJ1-2; D gene uncertain. Germline CDR1 and CDR2: SGHRS and YFSETQ. The V and J ends lost 2 bases and 0 bases respectively, with 17 bases between them. The CDR3 is 17 residues long. The DNA for the CDR3 is TGCGCCAGCAGCTTTACCCTAAGGACGGTAGCTAACTATGGCTACACCTTC. Translating gives CASSFTLRTVANYGYTF.

The chain links TRBV6-6 to TRBJ1-1, with D maybe TRBD1 (6 bases). Germline V gene lookup returns CDR1 MNHNY and CDR2 SVGAGI (reference sequence). With 4 bases removed from V and 1 base from J, the gap between germline ends came to 10 bases. This CDR3 comprises 14 residues. This CDR3 is CASSLGGGNTEAFF. The CDR3 coding sequence is TGTGCCAGCAGTTTAGGGGGGGGGAACACTGAAGCTTTCTTT.

The J gene is TRBJ2-1, the V gene TRBV4-1; D is perhaps TRBD1 or TRBD2 (5 bases each). V gave up 2 bases and J gave up 6 bases, with 17 bases separating them. CDR1 is MGHRA, CDR2 YSYEKL, per germline. The CDR3 is made up of 16 amino acids. CDR3 nucleotides: TGCGCCAGCAGCCAACCGGGACGCCGACGGGCCAATGAGCAGTTCTTC. Encoded protein: CASSQPGRRRANEQFF.

V is TRBV15 and J is TRBJ1-5; the D is unclear. V lost 0 bases to trimming and J lost 5 bases, with 11 bases between them. The CDR3 sequence is 15 residues long. Germline lookup yields CDR1 LNHNV and CDR2 YYDKDF (reference sequence). CDR3 nucleotides: TGTGCCACCAGCAGAGATACTCGGTCGCATCAGCCCCAGCATTTT. Translated, it gives CATSRDTRSHQPQHF.

The rearrangement uses TRBV6-5 and TRBJ1-2; 10 positions match TRBD1. Per the germline V gene, CDR1 is MNHEY and CDR2 is SVGAGI. The CDR3 covers 14 residues. V lost 5 bases, J lost 8 bases, and 8 bases stayed unmatched. CDR3 residues: CASSTTGGSGGYTF. The DNA for the CDR3 is TGTGCCAGCAGTACGACAGGGGGCTCGGGAGGCTACACCTTC.

The chain carries TRBV6-6 and TRBJ2-2, with 8 bases lining up with TRBD1. The CDR3 consists of 12 residues. V dropped 6 bases and J dropped 6; count of bases not matched to a gene: 0. Per germline, CDR1 MNHNY and CDR2 SVGAGI (reference sequence). CDR3 coding DNA: TGTGCCAGCAGGGACAGGGCCGGGGAGCTGTTTTTT. Translation: CASRDRAGELFF.

V gene TRBV28 combines with J gene TRBJ1-5; D perhaps matches TRBD1 (6 bases). This CDR3 spans 15 amino acids. Germline-derived CDR1 and CDR2 are MDHEN and SYDVKM. V was pared by 3 bases and J by 5 bases, with 14 bases between. The CDR3 loop reads CASSFGRTEDQPQHF. The DNA for the CDR3 is TGTGCCAGCAGTTTCGGCAGGACAGAGGATCAGCCCCAGCATTTT.

This chain connects TRBV14 to TRBJ2-7; D gene unclear. The germline CDR1 and CDR2 sequences are SGHDN and FVKESK. There are 11 residues in the CDR3. Between the trimmed V and J ends, which lost 1 base and 7 bases, there was a span of 5 bases. The CDR3 protein is CASSQVREQYF. The CDR3 nucleotides read TGTGCCAGCAGCCAAGTCAGGGAGCAGTACTTC.

The DNA for the CDR3 is TGCGCCAGCAGCCCCAGGGGGGTGAACACTGAAGCTTTCTTT. Its protein product is CASSPRGVNTEAFF. The chain joins TRBV5-1 to TRBJ1-1; 7 nucleotides align to TRBD1. The CDR3 spans 14 residues. V lost 4 bases, J lost 0 bases, and 3 bases stayed unmatched. Per the germline V gene, CDR1 is SGHRS and CDR2 is YFSETQ.

In nucleotides, the CDR3 is TGTGCCTGGAGTCCACTTGGGACAGGGGGTCCCTATGGCTACACCTTC. This sequence encodes CAWSPLGTGGPYGYTF. The chain recombines TRBV30 with TRBJ1-2, with 11 positions matching TRBD1. J was trimmed by 4 bases and V by 2 bases; bases with no gene match: 9. The germline gives CDR1 GTSNPN, CDR2 SVGIG (reference sequence). This CDR3 is built from 16 residues.

The chain carries TRBV28 and TRBJ1-4, with 9 bases fitting TRBD1. This CDR3 spans 14 amino acids. The V gene's germline CDR1 is MDHEN and CDR2 SYDVKM. The V gene end was trimmed by 6 bases and the J gene end by 8 bases; junction bases not matched to a gene: 7. In DNA form, the CDR3 reads TGTGCCAGCAGATGGACAGGGGCGAGGGAAAAACTGTTTTTT. Its translation is CASRWTGAREKLFF.

V is TRBV28 and J is TRBJ1-1; D unresolved. The CDR3 spans 16 residues. Looked up from germline, CDR1 is MDHEN and CDR2 is SYDVKM. Trimming cost V 7 bases and J 0 bases, with 18 bases left between them. The chain's CDR3 is CASTGARLEMNTEAFF. The CDR3 region has the DNA TGTGCCAGCACCGGTGCCCGATTAGAGATGAACACTGAAGCTTTCTTT.

The V gene is TRBV12-3 or TRBV12-4, the J gene TRBJ2-1; D is perhaps TRBD1 or TRBD2 (5 bases each). V lost 4 bases to trimming and J lost 3 bases, with 7 bases between them. The CDR3 covers 13 residues. The DNA of the CDR3 is TGTGCCAGCAGTTCGGGGCTCTACAATGAGCAGTTCTTC. This translates into CASSSGLYNEQFF.

This sequence joins TRBV3-1 (or the pseudogene TRBV3-2) and TRBJ1-1; no definite D call. V was shortened by 5 bases and J by 1 base, with 11 bases between the two germline ends. Germline V gene lookup returns CDR1 LGHDT and CDR2 YNNKEL (reference sequence). The CDR3 extends over 14 amino acids. In DNA form, the CDR3 reads TGTGCCAGCAGCTTCGGCGTTGGGAACACTGAAGCTTTCTTT. Encoded protein: CASSFGVGNTEAFF.

This chain uses TRBV30 with TRBJ1-1, with 7 bases fitting TRBD1. CDR3 size: 14 residues. With 6 bases clipped from V and 0 bases from J, the junction kept 7 bases outside the gene matches. Germline assignment: CDR1 GTSNPN and CDR2 SVGIG (reference sequence). CDR3 DNA sequence: TGTGCCTGCCACAGGGGCATCATGAACACTGAAGCTTTCTTT. It is translated as CACHRGIMNTEAFF.

The chain joins TRBV6-5 to TRBJ2-1; D unclear. V lost 4 bases and J lost 1, with 11 bases in between. Germline V CDR1 and CDR2: MNHEY, SVGAGI. The CDR3 sequence is 15 residues long. The CDR3 loop is CASSFDTVSYNEQFF. Here the CDR3 DNA reads TGTGCCAGCAGTTTTGACACCGTTTCCTACAATGAGCAGTTCTTC.

The chain links TRBV30 to TRBJ1-2; weak D call: TRBD1 (6 bases). The V end was cut by 5 bases, the J end by 7 bases, with 14 bases between. The CDR3 extends over 12 amino acids. The V gene's germline CDR1 is GTSNPN and CDR2 SVGIG (reference sequence). The CDR3 nucleotides are TGTGCCTGGCAAGGGGGGCTGGGTGGCTACACCTTC. Protein sequence: CAWQGGLGGYTF. The complete variable domain, with remaining parts taken from reference TRBV30 and TRBJ1-2, reads SQTIHQWPATLVQPVGSPLSLECTVEGTSNPNLYWYRQAAGRGLQLLFYSVGIGQISSEVPQNLSASRPQDRQFILSSKKLLLSDSGFYLCAWQGGLGGYTFGSGTRLTVV.

The chain uses TRBV12-3 or TRBV12-4 and TRBJ1-2; 7 positions match TRBD1. J gave up 6 bases and V 6 bases, and 7 bases lay outside the gene matches. The CDR3 consists of 13 residues. The CDR3 sequence is CASSLDRVNGYTF. The DNA for the CDR3 is TGTGCCAGCAGCCTCGACAGGGTGAATGGCTACACCTTC.

Regarding this clone: One junction end does not reproduce the germline sequence, and a read error may be involved. The V and J genes are TRBV9 and TRBJ2-2, with 9 bases identical to TRBD1. The CDR3 extends over 16 amino acids. Germline CDR1 and CDR2: SGDLS and YYNGEE. The CDR3 DNA is TGTGCCAGCAGAGTAGGGGGACAGGGAAACACCGGGGAGCTGTTTTTT. It is translated as CASRVGGQGNTGELFF.

The chain couples TRBV2 to TRBJ1-5; D is undetermined. This CDR3 comprises 12 residues. Trimming left V 6 bases short and J 4 bases short, with 7 bases between. Germline V gene lookup returns CDR1 SNHLY and CDR2 FYNNEI. CDR3 DNA: TGTGCCAGCAGAATTCCAAATCAGCCCCAGCATTTT. This encodes CASRIPNQPQHF.